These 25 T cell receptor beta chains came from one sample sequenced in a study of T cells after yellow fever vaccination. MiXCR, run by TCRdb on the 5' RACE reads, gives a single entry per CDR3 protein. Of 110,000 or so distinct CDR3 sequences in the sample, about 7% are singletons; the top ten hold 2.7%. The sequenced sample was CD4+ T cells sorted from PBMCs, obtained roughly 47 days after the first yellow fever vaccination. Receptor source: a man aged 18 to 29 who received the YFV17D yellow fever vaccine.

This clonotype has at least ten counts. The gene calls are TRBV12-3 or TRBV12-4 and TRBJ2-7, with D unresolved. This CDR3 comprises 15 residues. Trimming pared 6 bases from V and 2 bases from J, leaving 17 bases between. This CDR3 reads CASSPVAGDPYEQYF. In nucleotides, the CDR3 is TGTGCCAGCAGCCCGGTAGCAGGCGATCCCTACGAGCAGTACTTC.

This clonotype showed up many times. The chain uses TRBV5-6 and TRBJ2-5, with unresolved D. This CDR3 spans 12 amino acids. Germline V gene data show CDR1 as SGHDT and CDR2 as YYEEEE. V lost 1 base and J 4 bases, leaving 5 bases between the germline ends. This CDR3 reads CASSLFTETQYF. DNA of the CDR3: TGTGCCAGCAGCTTGTTCACAGAGACCCAGTACTTC.

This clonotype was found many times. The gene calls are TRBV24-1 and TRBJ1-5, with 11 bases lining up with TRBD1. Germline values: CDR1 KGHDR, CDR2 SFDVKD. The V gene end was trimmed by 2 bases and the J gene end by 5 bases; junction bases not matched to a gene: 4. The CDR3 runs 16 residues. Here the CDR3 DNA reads TGTGCCACCAGTGATTCCGGACAGGGGGCCTATCAGCCCCAGCATTTT. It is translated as CATSDSGQGAYQPQHF.

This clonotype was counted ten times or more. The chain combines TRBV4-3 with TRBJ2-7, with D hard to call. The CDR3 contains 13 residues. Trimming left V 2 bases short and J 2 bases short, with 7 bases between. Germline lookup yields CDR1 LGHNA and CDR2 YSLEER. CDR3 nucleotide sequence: TGCGCCAGCAGCCAATTAGGGACCTACGAGCAGTACGTC. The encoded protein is CASSQLGTYEQYV.

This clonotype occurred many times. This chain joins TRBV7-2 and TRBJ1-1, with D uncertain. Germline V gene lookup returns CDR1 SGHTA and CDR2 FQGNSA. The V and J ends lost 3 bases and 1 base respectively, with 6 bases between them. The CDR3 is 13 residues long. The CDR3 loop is CASSFSGNTEAFF. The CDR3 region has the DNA TGTGCCAGCAGCTTCTCAGGGAACACTGAAGCTTTCTTT.

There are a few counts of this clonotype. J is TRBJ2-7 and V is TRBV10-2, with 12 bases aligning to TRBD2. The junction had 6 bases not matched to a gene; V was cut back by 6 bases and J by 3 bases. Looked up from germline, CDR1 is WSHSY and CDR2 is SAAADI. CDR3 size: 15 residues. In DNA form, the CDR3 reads TGCGCCAGCAGACCCGGACTAGCGGGATTCTACGAGCAGTACTTC. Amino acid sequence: CASRPGLAGFYEQYF.

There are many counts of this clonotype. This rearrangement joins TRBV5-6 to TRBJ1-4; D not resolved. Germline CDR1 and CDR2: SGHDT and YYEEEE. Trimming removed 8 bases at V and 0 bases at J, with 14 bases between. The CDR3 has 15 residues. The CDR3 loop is CASSYPAATNEKLFF. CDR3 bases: TGTGCCAGTTCTTATCCCGCGGCAACTAATGAAAAACTGTTTTTT.

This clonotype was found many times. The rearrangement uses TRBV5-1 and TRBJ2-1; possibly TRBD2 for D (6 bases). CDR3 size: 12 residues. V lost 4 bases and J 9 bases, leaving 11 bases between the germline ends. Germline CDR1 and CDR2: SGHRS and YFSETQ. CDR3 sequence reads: CASSPTRSEQFF. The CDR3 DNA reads TGCGCCAGCAGCCCGACTAGGAGTGAGCAGTTCTTC.

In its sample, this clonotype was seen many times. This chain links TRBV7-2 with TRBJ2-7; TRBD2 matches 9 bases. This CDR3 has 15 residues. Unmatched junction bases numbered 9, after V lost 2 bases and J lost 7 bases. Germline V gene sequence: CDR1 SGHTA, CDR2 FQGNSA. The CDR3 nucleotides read TGTGCCAGCAGCTTACAGGGCGGGGGGGCGTATGAGCAGTACTTC. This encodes CASSLQGGGAYEQYF. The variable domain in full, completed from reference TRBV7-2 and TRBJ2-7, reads GAGVSQSPSNKVTEKGKDVELRCDPISGHTALYWYRQSLGQGLEFLIYFQGNSAPDKSGLPSDRFSAERTGGSVSTLTIQRTQQEDSAVYLCASSLQGGGAYEQYFGPGTRLTVT.

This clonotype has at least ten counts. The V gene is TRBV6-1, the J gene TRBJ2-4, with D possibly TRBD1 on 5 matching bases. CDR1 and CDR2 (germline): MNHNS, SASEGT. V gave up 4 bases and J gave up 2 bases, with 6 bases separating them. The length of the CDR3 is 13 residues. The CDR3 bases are TGTGCCAGCAGTGGACAGACCAAAAACATTCAGTACTTC. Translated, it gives CASSGQTKNIQYF.

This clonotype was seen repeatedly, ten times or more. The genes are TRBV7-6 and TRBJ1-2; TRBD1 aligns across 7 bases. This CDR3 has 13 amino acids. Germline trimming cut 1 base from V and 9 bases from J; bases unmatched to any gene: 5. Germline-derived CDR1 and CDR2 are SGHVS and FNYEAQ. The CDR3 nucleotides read TGTGCCAGCAGCTTAGGACAGGGCGGTAGCTACACCTTC. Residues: CASSLGQGGSYTF.

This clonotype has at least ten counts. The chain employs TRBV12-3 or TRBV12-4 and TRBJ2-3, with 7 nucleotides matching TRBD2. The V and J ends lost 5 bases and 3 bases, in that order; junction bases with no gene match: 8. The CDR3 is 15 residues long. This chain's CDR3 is CASSPPAGVTDTQYF. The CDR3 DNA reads TGTGCCAGCAGTCCCCCTGCGGGGGTTACAGATACGCAGTATTTT.

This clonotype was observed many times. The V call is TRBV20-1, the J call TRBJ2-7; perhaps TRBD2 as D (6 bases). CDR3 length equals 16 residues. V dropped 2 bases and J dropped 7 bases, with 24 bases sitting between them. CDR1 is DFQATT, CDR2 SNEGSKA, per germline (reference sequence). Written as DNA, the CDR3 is TGCAGTGCTAGATCATCCGCCCAGGGAGGTGTAGGGGAGCAGTACTTC. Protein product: CSARSSAQGGVGEQYF.

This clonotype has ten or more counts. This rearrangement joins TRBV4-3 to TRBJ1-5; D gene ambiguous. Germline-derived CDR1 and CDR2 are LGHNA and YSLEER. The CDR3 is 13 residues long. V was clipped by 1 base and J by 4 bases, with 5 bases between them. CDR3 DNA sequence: TGCGCCAGCAGCCAAGGAGAGAATCAGCCCCAGCATTTT. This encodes CASSQGENQPQHF.

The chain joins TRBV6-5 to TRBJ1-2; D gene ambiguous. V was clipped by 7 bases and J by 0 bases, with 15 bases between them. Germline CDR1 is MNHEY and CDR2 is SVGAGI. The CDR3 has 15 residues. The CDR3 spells CASTPTGNTNYGYTF. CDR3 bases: TGTGCCAGCACCCCCACCGGGAACACTAACTATGGCTACACCTTC.

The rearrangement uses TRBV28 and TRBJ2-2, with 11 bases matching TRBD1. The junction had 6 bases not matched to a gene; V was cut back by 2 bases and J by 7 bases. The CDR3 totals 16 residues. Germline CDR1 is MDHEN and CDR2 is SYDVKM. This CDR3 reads CASSLLDRGLFGELFF. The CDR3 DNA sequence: TGTGCCAGCAGTTTACTGGACAGGGGGCTTTTCGGGGAGCTGTTTTTT.

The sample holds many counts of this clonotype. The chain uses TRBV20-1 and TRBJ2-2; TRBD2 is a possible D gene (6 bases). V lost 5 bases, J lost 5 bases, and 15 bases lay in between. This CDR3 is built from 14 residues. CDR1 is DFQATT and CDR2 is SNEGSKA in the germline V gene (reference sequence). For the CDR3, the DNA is TGCAGTGCTCTCCGGGACTCTACAACCGGGGAGCTGTTTTTT. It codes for CSALRDSTTGELFF.

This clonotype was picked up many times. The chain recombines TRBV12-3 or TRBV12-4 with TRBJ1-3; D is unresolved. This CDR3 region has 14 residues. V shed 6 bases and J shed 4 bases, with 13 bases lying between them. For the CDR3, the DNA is TGTGCCAGCAGAAAAATAGGAGCCGGAAACACCATATATTTT. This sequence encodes CASRKIGAGNTIYF.

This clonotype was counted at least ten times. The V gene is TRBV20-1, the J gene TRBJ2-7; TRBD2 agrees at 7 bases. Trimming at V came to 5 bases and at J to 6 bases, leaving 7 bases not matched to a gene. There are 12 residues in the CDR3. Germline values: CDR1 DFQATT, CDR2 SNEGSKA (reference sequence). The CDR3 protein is CSAPLTSSEQYF. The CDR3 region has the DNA TGCAGTGCTCCCCTGACTAGCTCCGAGCAGTACTTC.

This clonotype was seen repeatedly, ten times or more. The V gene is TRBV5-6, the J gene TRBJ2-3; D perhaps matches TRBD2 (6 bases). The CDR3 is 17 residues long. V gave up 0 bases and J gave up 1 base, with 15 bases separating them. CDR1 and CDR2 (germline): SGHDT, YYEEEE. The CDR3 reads CASSLERRRGGTDTQYF. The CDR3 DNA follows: TGTGCCAGCAGCTTGGAGCGACGGCGGGGAGGCACAGATACGCAGTATTTT. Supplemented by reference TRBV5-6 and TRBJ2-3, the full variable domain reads DAGVTQSPTHLIKTRGQQVTLRCSPKSGHDTVSWYQQALGQGPQFIFQYYEEEERQRGNFPDRFSGHQFPNYSSELNVNALLLGDSALYLCASSLERRRGGTDTQYFGPGTRLTVL.

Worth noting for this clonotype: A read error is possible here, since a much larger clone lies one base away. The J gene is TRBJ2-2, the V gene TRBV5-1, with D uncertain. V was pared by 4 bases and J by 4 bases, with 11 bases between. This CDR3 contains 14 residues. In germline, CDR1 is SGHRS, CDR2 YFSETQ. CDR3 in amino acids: CASSPGMSTGELFF. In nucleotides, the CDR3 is TGCGCCAGCAGCCCAGGAATGAGCACCGGGGAGCTGTTTTTT.

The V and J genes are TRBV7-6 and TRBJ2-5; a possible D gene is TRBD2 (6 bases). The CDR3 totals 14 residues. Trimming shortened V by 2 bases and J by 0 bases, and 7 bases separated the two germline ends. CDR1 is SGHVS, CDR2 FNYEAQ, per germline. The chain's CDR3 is CASSLRGDQETQYF. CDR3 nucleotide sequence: TGTGCCAGCAGCTTACGCGGGGACCAAGAGACCCAGTACTTC. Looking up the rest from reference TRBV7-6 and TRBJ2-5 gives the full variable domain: GAGVSQSPRYKVTKRGQDVALRCDPISGHVSLYWYRQALGQGPEFLTYFNYEAQQDKSGLPNDRFSAERPEGSISTLTIQRTEQRDSAMYRCASSLRGDQETQYFGPGTRLLVL.

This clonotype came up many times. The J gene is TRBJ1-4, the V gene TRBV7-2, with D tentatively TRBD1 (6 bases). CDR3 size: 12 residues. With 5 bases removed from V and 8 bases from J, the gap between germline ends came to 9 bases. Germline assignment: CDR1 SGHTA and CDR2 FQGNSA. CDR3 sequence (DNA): TGTGCCAGCAGCAGGGACACCGAAAAACTGTTTTTT. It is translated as CASSRDTEKLFF.

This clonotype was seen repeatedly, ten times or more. The CDR3 loop is CASSLTDEQFF. The CDR3 DNA sequence: TGTGCCAGCAGCTTGACGGATGAGCAGTTCTTC. The V and J genes are TRBV5-4 and TRBJ2-1, with no clear D. V lost 1 base to trimming and J lost 8 bases, with 4 bases between them. The CDR3 is made up of 11 amino acids. The germline gives CDR1 SGHNT, CDR2 YYREEE (reference sequence).

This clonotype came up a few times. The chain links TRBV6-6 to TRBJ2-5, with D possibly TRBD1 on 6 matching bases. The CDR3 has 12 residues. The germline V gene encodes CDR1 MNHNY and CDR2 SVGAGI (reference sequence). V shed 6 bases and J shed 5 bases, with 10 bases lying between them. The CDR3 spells CASRGRGETQYF. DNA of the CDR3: TGTGCCAGCAGGGGCAGGGGTGAGACCCAGTACTTC.